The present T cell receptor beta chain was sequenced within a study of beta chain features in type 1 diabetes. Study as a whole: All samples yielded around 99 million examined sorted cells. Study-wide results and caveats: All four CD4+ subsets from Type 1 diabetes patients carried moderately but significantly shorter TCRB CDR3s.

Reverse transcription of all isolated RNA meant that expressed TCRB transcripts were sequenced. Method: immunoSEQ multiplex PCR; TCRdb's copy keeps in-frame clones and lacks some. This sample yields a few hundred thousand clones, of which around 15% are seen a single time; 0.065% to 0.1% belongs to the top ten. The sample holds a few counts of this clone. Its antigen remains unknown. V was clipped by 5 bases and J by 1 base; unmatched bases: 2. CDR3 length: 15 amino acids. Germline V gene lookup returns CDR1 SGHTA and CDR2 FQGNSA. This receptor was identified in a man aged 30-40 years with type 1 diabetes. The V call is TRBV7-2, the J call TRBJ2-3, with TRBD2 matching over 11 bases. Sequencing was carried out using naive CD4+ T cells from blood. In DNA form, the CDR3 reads TGTGCCAGCAGCGCACTAGCGGGGGGCACAGATACGCAGTATTTT. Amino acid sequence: CASSALAGGTDTQYF.